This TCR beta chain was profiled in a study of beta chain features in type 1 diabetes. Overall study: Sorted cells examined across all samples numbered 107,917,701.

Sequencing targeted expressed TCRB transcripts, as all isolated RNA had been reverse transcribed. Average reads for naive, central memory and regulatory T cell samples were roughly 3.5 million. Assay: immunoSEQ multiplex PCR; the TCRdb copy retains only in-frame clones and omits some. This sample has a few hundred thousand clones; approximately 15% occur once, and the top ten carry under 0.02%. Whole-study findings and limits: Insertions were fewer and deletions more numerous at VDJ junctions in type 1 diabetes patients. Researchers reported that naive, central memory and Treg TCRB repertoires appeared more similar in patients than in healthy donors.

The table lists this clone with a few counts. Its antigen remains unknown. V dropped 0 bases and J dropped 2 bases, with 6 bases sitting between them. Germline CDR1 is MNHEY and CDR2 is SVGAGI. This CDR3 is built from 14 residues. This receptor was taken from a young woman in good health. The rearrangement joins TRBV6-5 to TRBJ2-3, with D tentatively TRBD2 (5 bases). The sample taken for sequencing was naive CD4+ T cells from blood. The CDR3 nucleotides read TGTGCCAGCAGTTACTCGGACTCCACAGATACGCAGTATTTT. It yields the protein CASSYSDSTDTQYF.